The source of this TCR beta chain is a study of shared clonotypes between healthy human individuals. Profiled with immunoSEQ multiplex PCR; TCRdb holds only in-frame clones, not every one. The sample contains under 1,100,000 clones, under 80% of which appear only once. V shed 3 bases, J shed 12 bases, and the junction held 6 bases outside the gene matches. The CDR3 runs 11 residues. CDR1 is DFQATT and CDR2 is SNEGSKA in the germline V gene (reference sequence). V and J are TRBV20-1 and TRBJ2-3, with 7 bases matching TRBD2. The receptor's source is a man aged 18 to 35 in good health. The sequenced sample was memory CD4+ T cells sorted from blood. The subset denotes: CD45RA-negative fraction. For the CDR3, the DNA is TGCAGTGCTAGGGGGGGGACTCAACAGTATTTT. Amino acids: CSARGGTQQYF.